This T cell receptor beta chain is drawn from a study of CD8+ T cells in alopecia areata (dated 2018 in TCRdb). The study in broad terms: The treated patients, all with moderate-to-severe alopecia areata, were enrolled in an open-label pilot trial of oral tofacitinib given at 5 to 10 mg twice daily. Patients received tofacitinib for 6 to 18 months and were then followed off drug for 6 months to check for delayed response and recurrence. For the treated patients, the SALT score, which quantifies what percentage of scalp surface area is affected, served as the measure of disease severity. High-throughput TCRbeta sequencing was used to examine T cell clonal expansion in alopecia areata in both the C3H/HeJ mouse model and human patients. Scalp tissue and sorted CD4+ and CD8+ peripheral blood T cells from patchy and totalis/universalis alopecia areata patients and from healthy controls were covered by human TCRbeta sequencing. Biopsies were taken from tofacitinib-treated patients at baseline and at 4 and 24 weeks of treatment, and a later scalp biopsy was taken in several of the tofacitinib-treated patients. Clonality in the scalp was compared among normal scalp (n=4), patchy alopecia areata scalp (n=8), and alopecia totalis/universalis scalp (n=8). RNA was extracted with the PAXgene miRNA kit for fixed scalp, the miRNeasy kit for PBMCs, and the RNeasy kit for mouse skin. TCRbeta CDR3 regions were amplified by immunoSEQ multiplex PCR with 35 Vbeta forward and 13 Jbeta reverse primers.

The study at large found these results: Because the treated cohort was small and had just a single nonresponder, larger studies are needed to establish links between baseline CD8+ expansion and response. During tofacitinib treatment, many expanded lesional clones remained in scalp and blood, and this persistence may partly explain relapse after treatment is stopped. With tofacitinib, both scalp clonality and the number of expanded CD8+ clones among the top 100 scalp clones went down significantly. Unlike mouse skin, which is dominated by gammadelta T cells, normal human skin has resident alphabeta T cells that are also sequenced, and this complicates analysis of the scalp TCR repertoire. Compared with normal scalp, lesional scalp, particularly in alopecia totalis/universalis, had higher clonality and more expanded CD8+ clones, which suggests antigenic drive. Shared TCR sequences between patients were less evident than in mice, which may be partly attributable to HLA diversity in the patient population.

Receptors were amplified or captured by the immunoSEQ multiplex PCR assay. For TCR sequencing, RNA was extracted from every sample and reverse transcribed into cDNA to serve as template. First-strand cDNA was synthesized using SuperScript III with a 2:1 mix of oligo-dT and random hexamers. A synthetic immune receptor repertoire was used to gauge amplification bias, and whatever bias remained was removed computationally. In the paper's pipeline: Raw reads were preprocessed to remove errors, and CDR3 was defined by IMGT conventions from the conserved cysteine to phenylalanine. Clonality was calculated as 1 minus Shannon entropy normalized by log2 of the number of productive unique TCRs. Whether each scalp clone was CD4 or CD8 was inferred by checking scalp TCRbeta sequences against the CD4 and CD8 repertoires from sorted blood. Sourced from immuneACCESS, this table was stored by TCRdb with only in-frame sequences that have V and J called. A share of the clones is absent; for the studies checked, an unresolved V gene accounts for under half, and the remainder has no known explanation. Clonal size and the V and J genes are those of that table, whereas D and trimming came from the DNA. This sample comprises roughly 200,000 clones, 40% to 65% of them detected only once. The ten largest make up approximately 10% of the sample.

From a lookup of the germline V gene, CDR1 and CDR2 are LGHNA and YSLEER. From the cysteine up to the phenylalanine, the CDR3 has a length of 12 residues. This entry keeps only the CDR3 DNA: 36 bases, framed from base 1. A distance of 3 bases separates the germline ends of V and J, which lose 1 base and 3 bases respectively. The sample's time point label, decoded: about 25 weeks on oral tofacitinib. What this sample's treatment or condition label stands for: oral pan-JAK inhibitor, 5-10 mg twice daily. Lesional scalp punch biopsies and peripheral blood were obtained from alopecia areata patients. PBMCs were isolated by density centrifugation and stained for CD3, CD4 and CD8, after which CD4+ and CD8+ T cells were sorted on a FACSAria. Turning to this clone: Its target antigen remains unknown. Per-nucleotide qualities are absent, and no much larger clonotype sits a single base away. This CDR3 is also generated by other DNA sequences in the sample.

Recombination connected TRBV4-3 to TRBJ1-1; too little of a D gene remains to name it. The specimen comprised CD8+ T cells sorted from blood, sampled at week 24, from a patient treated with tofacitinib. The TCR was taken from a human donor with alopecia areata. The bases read TGCGCCAGCAGCCAAGGCCACACTGAAGCTTTCTTT. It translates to CASSQGHTEAFF.